A single sample is the source of the 12 T cell receptor beta chains below, sequenced in a study of T cell responses to AZD1222 COVID-19 vaccine (dated by TCRdb to the early 2020s). What this sample's time point label stands for: baseline before first vaccination. Receptor libraries were prepared by the immunoSEQ multiplex PCR assay. The clones in this table, taken by TCRdb from immuneACCESS, are in-frame only. Not every clone is retained; where verified, under half of the shortfall comes from an unresolved V gene, and the cause of the rest is unknown. The sample has approximately 110,000 clones on record, around 80% of them singletons. Approximately 5% of the sample is held by the ten biggest clonotypes. Material: peripheral blood, obtained on day 0 of AZD1222 vaccination. The receptors shown here come from an adult in good health.

The V and J genes are TRBV6-2 or TRBV6-3 and TRBJ1-5; tentatively, D is TRBD1 (6 bases). Looked up from germline, CDR1 is MNHEY and CDR2 is SVGEGT. The length of the CDR3 is 15 residues. The V end lost 5 bases, the J end lost 3 bases, and 14 bases lay between the germline ends. The CDR3, as DNA: TGTGCCAGCAGTCGTCGGGGGGGGCTCAATCAGCCCCAGCATTTT. This encodes CASSRRGGLNQPQHF.

This rearrangement joins TRBV27 to TRBJ1-6; D perhaps matches TRBD1 (5 bases). V was clipped by 8 bases and J by 10 bases, with 15 bases between them. The CDR3 has 13 amino acids. The V gene's germline CDR1 is MNHEY and CDR2 SMNVEV (reference sequence). CDR3 sequence reads: CASGTERASPLHF. The CDR3, as DNA: TGTGCCAGCGGGACGGAGAGGGCCTCACCCCTCCACTTT.

The chain combines TRBV3-1 (or the pseudogene TRBV3-2) with TRBJ1-1; D unresolved. Looked up from germline, CDR1 is LGHDT and CDR2 is YNNKEL (reference sequence). CDR3 size: 16 residues. Trimming cost V 0 bases and J 5 bases, with 16 bases left between them. CDR3 amino acids: CASSQELWVRETEAFF. DNA for the CDR3: TGTGCCAGCAGCCAAGAACTTTGGGTGAGAGAGACTGAAGCTTTCTTT.

The V gene is TRBV5-1, the J gene TRBJ1-3, with 7 positions matching TRBD1. Germline assignment: CDR1 SGHRS and CDR2 YFSETQ. The CDR3 extends over 15 amino acids. Unmatched junction bases numbered 8, after V lost 0 bases and J lost 8 bases. The CDR3 loop is CASSLEGQLFDTIYF. The CDR3, as DNA: TGCGCCAGCAGCTTGGAGGGACAGCTCTTCGACACCATATATTTT.

This sequence joins TRBV11-2 and TRBJ1-1, with D uncertain. CDR1 SGHAT and CDR2 FQNNGV come from the germline V gene. The V end lost 3 bases, the J end lost 0 bases, and 11 bases lay between the germline ends. The CDR3 runs to 15 residues. CDR3 sequence reads: CASSFVRALNTEAFF. CDR3 DNA: TGTGCCAGCAGCTTCGTGCGGGCCTTGAACACTGAAGCTTTCTTT.

V is TRBV11-2 and J is TRBJ1-6; 7 nucleotides agree with TRBD1. Germline loops: CDR1 SGHAT, CDR2 FQNNGV. Trimming at V came to 5 bases and at J to 11 bases, leaving 12 bases not matched to a gene. There are 15 residues in the CDR3. CDR3 nucleotides: TGTGCCAGCAGCGAATCGCTAAACAGGGGTGCACCCCTCCACTTT. Its protein is CASSESLNRGAPLHF. The whole variable domain, filled in from reference TRBV11-2 and TRBJ1-6, reads EAGVAQSPRYKIIEKRQSVAFWCNPISGHATLYWYQQILGQGPKLLIQFQNNGVVDDSQLPKDRFSAERLKGVDSTLKIQPAKLEDSAVYLCASSESLNRGAPLHFGNGTRLTVT.

J is TRBJ1-1 and V is TRBV6-5; D uncertain. The ends were cut back, 6 bases at V and 1 base at J, with 3 bases in the middle. The CDR3 extends over 11 amino acids. The germline CDR1 and CDR2 sequences are MNHEY and SVGAGI. The CDR3 coding sequence is TGTGCCAGCAGGCCGAACACTGAAGCTTTCTTT. It codes for CASRPNTEAFF.

The chain uses TRBV5-4 and TRBJ2-5, with D possibly being TRBD1 (6 bases). This CDR3 is 16 amino acids long. Per germline, CDR1 SGHNT and CDR2 YYREEE (reference sequence). Trimming removed 4 bases from V and 1 base from J, with 17 bases in between. DNA for the CDR3: TGTGCCAGCAGCGGAACCGGGACACCTTCCCAAGAGACCCAGTACTTC. Translating it yields CASSGTGTPSQETQYF. The full variable domain, its missing parts supplied by reference TRBV5-4 and TRBJ2-5, is ETGVTQSPTHLIKTRGQQVTLRCSSQSGHNTVSWYQQALGQGPQFIFQYYREEENGRGNFPPRFSGLQFPNYSSELNVNALELDDSALYLCASSGTGTPSQETQYFGPGTRLLVL.

The chain employs TRBV19 and TRBJ2-5; D call uncertain. Germline CDR1 reads LNHDA; CDR2 reads SQIVND (reference sequence). This CDR3 spans 11 amino acids. The chain's CDR3 is CGTRLGETQYF. DNA of the CDR3: TGTGGAACACGCCTCGGAGAGACCCAGTACTTC.

This clone rates as medium-sized (0.01 to 0.1%). The chain has TRBV6-1 and TRBJ1-6; 11 bases agree with TRBD1. The CDR3 spans 14 residues. Germline-derived CDR1 and CDR2 are MNHNS and SASEGT. The V gene end was trimmed by 1 base and the J gene end by 10 bases; junction bases not matched to a gene: 0. Here the CDR3 DNA reads TGTGCCAGCAGTGAAGGGACAGGGGGCTCACCCCTCCACTTT. It translates to CASSEGTGGSPLHF.

This chain connects TRBV27 to TRBJ2-7; D not certain. CDR1 is MNHEY and CDR2 is SMNVEV in the germline V gene (reference sequence). Trimming stripped 3 bases from V and 3 bases from J, with 15 bases between. The CDR3 runs 15 residues. The CDR3 sequence is CASSLRQTGVYEQYF. In nucleotides, the CDR3 is TGTGCCAGCAGTTTGAGACAAACTGGCGTCTACGAGCAGTACTTC.

This sequence joins TRBV4-1 and TRBJ1-1; TRBD1 might be the D (5 bases). V shed 5 bases and J shed 7 bases, with 20 bases lying between them. The CDR3 is made up of 15 amino acids. Germline V gene data show CDR1 as MGHRA and CDR2 as YSYEKL. In DNA form, the CDR3 reads TGCGCCAGCAGCGGGGAGGGGCTGAGGTTCATTGAAGCTTTCTTT. Protein: CASSGEGLRFIEAFF.